The source of this TCR beta chain is a study of blood T cells in healthy people across ages. Findings and limits, study-wide: Long-lived donors had more naive CD4+ cells and higher diversity than aged donors.

The use of a sample-barcoded 5' primer and a J-beta primer mix characterized a second PCR of roughly 6 to 11 cycles. Each cDNA molecule carried a tag from a template-switch adaptor that contained 12 random nucleotides. Each sample provided no less than 2.5 million CDR3-containing paired-end reads. MiXCR, applied by TCRdb to the 5' RACE reads, yields one record per CDR3 protein. The table lists over a million distinct CDR3 sequences, 40% to 50% of them singletons. Per-sample yields of isolated PBMCs were at least 7 million. Germline values: CDR1 DFQATT, CDR2 SNEGSKA (reference sequence). The CDR3 runs to 13 residues. The V gene lost 3 bases and the J gene lost 7 bases, with 13 bases spanning the gap. Remarks on this clonotype: Its antigen is currently unknown.

The sequence derives from a woman in her sixties in good health. The J gene is TRBJ2-4, the V gene TRBV20-1; D gene unclear. Sequenced input: blood. The CDR3 DNA reads TGCAGTGCTAGGTGGCTAGAAGGTAACATTCAGTACTTC. Amino acid sequence: CSARWLEGNIQYF.